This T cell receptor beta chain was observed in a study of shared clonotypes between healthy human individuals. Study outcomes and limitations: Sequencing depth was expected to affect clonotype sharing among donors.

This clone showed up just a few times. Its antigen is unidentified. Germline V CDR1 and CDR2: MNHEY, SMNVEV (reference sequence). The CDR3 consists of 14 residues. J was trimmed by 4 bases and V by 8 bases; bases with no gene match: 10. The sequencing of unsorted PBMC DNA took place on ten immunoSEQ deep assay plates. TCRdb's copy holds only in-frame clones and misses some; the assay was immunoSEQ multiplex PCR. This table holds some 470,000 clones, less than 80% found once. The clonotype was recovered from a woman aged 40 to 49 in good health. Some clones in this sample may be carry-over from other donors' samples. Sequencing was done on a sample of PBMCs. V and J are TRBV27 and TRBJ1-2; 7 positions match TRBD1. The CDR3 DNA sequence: TGTGCCAGCCCAGGGGACAGTATCAGCTATGGCTACACCTTC. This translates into CASPGDSISYGYTF.